Each of the 9 T cell receptor beta chains below was sequenced from the same sample in a study of siplizumab effects on memory and regulatory T cells. Data came from immunoSEQ multiplex PCR; TCRdb stores just in-frame clones and leaves some out. The top ten clones hold roughly 30% of a sample with tens of thousands of clones, about 90% of them seen once. What was sequenced was CD8+ T cells sorted from blood. The receptors were sampled from a human donor in good health.

The CDR3 DNA reads as TGTGCCATCAGCTCTCTCATTGGAACATCTGACAATGAGCAGTTCTTC. This gives the protein CAISSLIGTSDNEQFF. The chain employs TRBV10-3 and TRBJ2-1; unclear D gene. Trimming removed 6 bases from V and 5 bases from J, with 20 bases in between. This CDR3 region has 16 residues. In germline, CDR1 is ENHRY, CDR2 SYGVKD.

This chain connects TRBV10-2 to TRBJ2-5; D gene ambiguous. CDR1 and CDR2 (germline): WSHSY, SAAADI. V lost 6 bases, J lost 1 base, and 12 bases lay in between. This CDR3 has 14 residues. For the CDR3, the DNA is TGCGCCAGCAGGCCGGCCCCACCCCAAGAGACCCAGTACTTC. It encodes CASRPAPPQETQYF.

The J gene is TRBJ2-5, the V gene TRBV11-1, with D perhaps matching TRBD1 (6 bases). Trimming stripped 5 bases from V and 3 bases from J, with 13 bases between. Germline V gene lookup returns CDR1 SGHAT and CDR2 FQDESV (reference sequence). The CDR3 is 14 residues long. This CDR3 is CASSRTATEETQYF. CDR3 bases: TGTGCCAGCAGCCGGACAGCCACAGAAGAGACCCAGTACTTC.

This clone was counted once. The chain couples TRBV7-6 to TRBJ2-7, with 8 bases identical to TRBD2. The trim removed 3 bases at V and 0 bases at J, leaving 1 base unmatched. This CDR3 has 14 amino acids. Germline assignment: CDR1 SGHVS and CDR2 FNYEAQ. The CDR3 nucleotides are TGTGCCAGCAGCTTCGGGACTAGCTCCTACGAGCAGTACTTC. Translating it yields CASSFGTSSYEQYF.

The chain combines TRBV7-6 with TRBJ2-3, with 9 nucleotides matching TRBD2. Unmatched junction bases numbered 5, after V lost 4 bases and J lost 3 bases. The CDR3 extends over 15 amino acids. Germline V CDR1 and CDR2: SGHVS, FNYEAQ. CDR3 residues: CASSSSGIGTDTQYF. The CDR3 DNA is TGTGCCAGCAGCTCTAGCGGGATAGGGACAGATACGCAGTATTTT.

The V gene is TRBV7-9, the J gene TRBJ1-2; 7 bases align to TRBD1. The germline gives CDR1 SEHNR, CDR2 FQNEAQ (reference sequence). The CDR3 consists of 11 residues. V shed 5 bases, J shed 8 bases, and the junction held 2 bases outside the gene matches. The CDR3 DNA reads as TGTGCCAGCAGCATGGGACAGGGCTACACCTTC. Translating it yields CASSMGQGYTF. The complete variable domain, with remaining parts taken from reference TRBV7-9 and TRBJ1-2, reads DTGVSQNPRHKITKRGQNVTFRCDPISEHNRLYWYRQTLGQGPEFLTYFQNEAQLEKSRLLSDRFSAERPKGSFSTLEIQRTEQGDSAMYLCASSMGQGYTFGSGTRLTVV.

This clone has only one observation. The rearrangement uses TRBV4-2 and TRBJ1-2; D possibly corresponds to TRBD1 (6 bases). Looked up from germline, CDR1 is LGHNA and CDR2 is YNFKEQ. This CDR3 comprises 17 residues. Trimming cost V 4 bases and J 0 bases, with 18 bases left between them. CDR3 sequence: CASSPIGGGLTNYGYTF. The CDR3 DNA follows: TGTGCCAGCAGCCCCATAGGCGGGGGGCTCACTAACTATGGCTACACCTTC.

The chain recombines TRBV7-9 with TRBJ2-7; D not resolved. CDR3 size: 11 residues. Germline loops: CDR1 SEHNR, CDR2 FQNEAQ (reference sequence). Trimming cost V 2 bases and J 7 bases, with 6 bases left between them. The CDR3 nucleotides read TGTGCCAGCAGCTTACTTGTTGAGCAGTACTTC. This codes for CASSLLVEQYF.

The rearrangement links TRBV4-2 to TRBJ2-5; 12 bases map to TRBD2. The CDR3 is made up of 19 amino acids. V was pared by 0 bases and J by 5 bases, with 13 bases of the junction left unmatched. CDR1 is LGHNA and CDR2 is YNFKEQ in the germline V gene. The CDR3 sequence is CASSQDFWASGGALETQYF. CDR3 DNA: TGTGCCAGCAGCCAAGATTTCTGGGCTAGCGGGGGGGCCCTGGAGACCCAGTACTTC.